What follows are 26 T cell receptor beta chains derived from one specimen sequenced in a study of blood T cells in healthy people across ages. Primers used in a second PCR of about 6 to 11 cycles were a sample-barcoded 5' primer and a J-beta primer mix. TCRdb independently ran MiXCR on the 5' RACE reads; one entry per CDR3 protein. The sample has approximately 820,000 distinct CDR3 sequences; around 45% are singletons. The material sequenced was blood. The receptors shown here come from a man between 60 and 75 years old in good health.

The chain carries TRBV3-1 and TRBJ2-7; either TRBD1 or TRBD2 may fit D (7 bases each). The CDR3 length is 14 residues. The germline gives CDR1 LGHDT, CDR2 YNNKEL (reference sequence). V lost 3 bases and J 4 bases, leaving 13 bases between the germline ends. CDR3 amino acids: CASSQGGGRYEQYF. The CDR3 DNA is TGTGCCAGCAGCCAGGGAGGGGGCAGGTACGAGCAGTACTTC.

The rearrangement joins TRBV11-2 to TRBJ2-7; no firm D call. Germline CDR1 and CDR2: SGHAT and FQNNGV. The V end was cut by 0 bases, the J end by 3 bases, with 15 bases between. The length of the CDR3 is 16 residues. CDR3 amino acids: CASSLDPGPPYYEQYF. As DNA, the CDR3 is TGTGCCAGCAGCTTAGACCCCGGTCCCCCATACTACGAGCAGTACTTC.

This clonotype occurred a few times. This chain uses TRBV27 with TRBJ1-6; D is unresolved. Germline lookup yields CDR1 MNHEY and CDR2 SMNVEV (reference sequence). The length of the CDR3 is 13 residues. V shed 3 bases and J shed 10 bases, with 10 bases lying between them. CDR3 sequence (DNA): TGTGCCAGCAGTTTCGGAGATCAGTCACCCCTCCACTTT. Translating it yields CASSFGDQSPLHF.

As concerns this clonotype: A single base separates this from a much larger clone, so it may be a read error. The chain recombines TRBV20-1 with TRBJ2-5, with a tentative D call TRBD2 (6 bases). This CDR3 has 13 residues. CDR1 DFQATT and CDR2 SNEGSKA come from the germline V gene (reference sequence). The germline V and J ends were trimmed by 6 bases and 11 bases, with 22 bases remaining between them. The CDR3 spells CSARDSARNEQYF. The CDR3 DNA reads TGCAGTGCACGGGACTCCGCGCGCAATGAGCAGTACTTC.

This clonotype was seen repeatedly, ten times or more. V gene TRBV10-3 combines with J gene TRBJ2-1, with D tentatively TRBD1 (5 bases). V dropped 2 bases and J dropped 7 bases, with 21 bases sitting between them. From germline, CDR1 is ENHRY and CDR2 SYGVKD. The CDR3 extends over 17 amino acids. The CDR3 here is CAISEDSKTYTCNEQFF. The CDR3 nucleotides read TGTGCCATCAGTGAGGACAGCAAAACCTACACCTGTAATGAGCAGTTCTTC.

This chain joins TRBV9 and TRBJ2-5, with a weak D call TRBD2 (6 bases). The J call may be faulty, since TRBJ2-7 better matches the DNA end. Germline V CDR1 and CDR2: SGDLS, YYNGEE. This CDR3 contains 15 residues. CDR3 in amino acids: CASSVEGGGDYEQYF. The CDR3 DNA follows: TGTGCCAGCAGCGTGGAGGGAGGCGGTGACTACGAGCAGTACTTC.

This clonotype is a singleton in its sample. The CDR3 sequence: CASTAGGWGNEQYF. CDR3 bases: TGTGCCAGCACCGCCGGGGGATGGGGGAATGAGCAGTACTTC. The V gene is TRBV7-9, the J gene TRBJ2-7; D may be TRBD2 (6 bases). CDR1 and CDR2 (germline): SEHNR, FQNEAQ (reference sequence). Between the trimmed V and J ends, which lost 7 bases and 7 bases, there was a span of 20 bases. This CDR3 has 14 amino acids.

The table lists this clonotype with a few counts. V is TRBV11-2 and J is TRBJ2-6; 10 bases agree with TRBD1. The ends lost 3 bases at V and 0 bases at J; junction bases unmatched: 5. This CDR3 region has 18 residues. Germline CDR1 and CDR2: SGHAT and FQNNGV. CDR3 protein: CASSFRDRGSSGANVLTF. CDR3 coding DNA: TGTGCCAGCAGCTTCCGGGACAGGGGTTCCTCTGGGGCCAACGTCCTGACTTTC.

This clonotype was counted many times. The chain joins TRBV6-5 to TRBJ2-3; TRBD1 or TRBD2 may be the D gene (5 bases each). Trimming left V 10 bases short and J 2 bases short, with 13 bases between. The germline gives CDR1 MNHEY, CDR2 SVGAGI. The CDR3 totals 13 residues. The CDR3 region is CATGPPNTDTQYF. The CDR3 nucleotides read TGTGCCACGGGGCCACCAAACACAGATACGCAGTATTTT.

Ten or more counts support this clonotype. Here the CDR3 reads CSAREERTGWVNIQYF. CDR3 sequence (DNA): TGCAGTGCTAGAGAGGAAAGGACAGGTTGGGTAAACATTCAGTACTTC. V and J are TRBV20-1 and TRBJ2-4; TRBD1 aligns across 7 bases. Germline-derived CDR1 and CDR2 are DFQATT and SNEGSKA (reference sequence). Trimming removed 0 bases from V and 6 bases from J; junction bases left unmatched: 11. The CDR3 has 16 residues.

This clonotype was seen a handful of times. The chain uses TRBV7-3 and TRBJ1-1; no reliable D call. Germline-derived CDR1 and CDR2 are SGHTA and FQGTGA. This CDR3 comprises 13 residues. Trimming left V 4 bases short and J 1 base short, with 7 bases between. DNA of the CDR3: TGTGCCAGCAGCTCAGACGCGAACACTGAAGCTTTCTTT. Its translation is CASSSDANTEAFF.

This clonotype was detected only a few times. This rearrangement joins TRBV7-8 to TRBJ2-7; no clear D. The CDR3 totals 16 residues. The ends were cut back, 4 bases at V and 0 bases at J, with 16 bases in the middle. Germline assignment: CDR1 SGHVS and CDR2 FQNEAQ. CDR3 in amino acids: CASSYSSATSSYEQYF. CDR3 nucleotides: TGTGCCAGCAGCTACTCCTCCGCGACGAGCTCCTACGAGCAGTACTTC.

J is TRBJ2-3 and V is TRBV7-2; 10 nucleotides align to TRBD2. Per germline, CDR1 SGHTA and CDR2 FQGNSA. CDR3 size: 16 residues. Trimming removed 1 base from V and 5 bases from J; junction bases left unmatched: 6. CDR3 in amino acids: CASSLVVASGGDTQYF. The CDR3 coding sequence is TGTGCCAGCAGCTTAGTTGTGGCTAGCGGGGGAGATACGCAGTATTTT.

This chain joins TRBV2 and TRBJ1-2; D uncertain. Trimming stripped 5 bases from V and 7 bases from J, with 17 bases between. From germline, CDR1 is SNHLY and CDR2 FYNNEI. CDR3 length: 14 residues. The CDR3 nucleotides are TGTGCCAGCAGTAGCCGACGGTCTGAGGGTGGCTACACCTTC. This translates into CASSSRRSEGGYTF.

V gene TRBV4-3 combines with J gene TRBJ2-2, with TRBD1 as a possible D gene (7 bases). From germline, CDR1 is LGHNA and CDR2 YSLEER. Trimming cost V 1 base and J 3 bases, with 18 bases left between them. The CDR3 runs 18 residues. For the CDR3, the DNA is TGCGCCAGCAGCCAAGCGCGCCTCAGGGGGGTGGACACCGGGGAGCTGTTTTTT. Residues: CASSQARLRGVDTGELFF.

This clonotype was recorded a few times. The CDR3 bases are TGTGCCAGCAGCTTAAAAAGACCCAATGAGCAGTTCTTC. Its protein is CASSLKRPNEQFF. The genes are TRBV7-8 and TRBJ2-1; no firm D call. Deletions cut 2 bases from V and 6 bases from J, with 8 bases between. CDR3 length equals 13 residues. Germline V lookup: CDR1 SGHVS, CDR2 FQNEAQ.

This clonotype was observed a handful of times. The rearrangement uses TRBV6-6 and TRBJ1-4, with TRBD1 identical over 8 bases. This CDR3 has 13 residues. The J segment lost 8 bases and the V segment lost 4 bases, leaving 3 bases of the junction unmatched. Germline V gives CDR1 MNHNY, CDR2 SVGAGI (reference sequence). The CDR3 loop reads CASSLQGEEKLFF. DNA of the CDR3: TGTGCCAGCAGTTTACAGGGGGAGGAAAAACTGTTTTTT.

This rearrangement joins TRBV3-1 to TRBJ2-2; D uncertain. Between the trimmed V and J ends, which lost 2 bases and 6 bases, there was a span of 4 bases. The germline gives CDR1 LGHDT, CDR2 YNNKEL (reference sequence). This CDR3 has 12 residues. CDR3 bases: TGTGCCAGCAGCCAACATCCCGGGGAGCTGTTTTTT. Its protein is CASSQHPGELFF.

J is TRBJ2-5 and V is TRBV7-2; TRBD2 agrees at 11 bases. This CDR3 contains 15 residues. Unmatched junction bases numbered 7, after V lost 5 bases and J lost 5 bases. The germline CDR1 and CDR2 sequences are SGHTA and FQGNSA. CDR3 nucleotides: TGTGCCAGCAGCCCGACTAGCGGGGCGTGGGAGACCCAGTACTTC. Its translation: CASSPTSGAWETQYF.

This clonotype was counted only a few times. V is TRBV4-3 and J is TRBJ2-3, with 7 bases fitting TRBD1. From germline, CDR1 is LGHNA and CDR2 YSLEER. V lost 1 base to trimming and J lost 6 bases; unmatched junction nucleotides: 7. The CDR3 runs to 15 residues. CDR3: CASSQGQGVGDTQYF. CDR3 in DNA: TGCGCCAGCAGCCAAGGACAGGGTGTTGGGGATACGCAGTATTTT.

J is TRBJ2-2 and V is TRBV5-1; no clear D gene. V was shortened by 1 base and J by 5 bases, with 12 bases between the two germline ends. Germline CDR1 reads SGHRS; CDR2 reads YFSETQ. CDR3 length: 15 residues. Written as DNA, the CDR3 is TGCGCCAGCAGCTTGCTGGGGATTCGGACCGGGGAGCTGTTTTTT. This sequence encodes CASSLLGIRTGELFF.

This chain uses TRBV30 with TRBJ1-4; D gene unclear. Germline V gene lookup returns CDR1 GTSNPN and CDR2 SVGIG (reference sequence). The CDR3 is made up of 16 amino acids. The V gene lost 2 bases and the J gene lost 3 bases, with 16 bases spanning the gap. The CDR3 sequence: CAWSRESGLSNEKLFF. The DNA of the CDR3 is TGTGCCTGGAGTCGAGAGAGTGGGCTATCTAATGAAAAACTGTTTTTT.

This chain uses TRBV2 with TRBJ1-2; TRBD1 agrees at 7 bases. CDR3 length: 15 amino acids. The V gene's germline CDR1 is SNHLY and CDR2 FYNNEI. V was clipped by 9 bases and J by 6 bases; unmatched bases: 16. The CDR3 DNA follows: TGTGCCAGAAATCCAGTGGGGACAGTCGGCGATGGCTACACCTTC. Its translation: CARNPVGTVGDGYTF.

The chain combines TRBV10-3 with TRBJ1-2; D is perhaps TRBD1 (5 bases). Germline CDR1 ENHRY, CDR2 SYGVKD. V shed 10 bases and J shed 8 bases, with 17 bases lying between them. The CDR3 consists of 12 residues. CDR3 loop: CASDSSGGGYTF. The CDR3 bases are TGTGCCAGTGACAGTTCCGGAGGGGGCTACACCTTC.

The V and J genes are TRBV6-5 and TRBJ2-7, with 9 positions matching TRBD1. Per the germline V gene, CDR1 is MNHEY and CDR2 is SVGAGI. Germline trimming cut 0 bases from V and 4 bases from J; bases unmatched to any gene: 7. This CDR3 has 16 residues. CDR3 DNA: TGTGCCAGCAGTTACTCGATTTGGACAGGGGAGTACGAGCAGTACTTC. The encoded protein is CASSYSIWTGEYEQYF.

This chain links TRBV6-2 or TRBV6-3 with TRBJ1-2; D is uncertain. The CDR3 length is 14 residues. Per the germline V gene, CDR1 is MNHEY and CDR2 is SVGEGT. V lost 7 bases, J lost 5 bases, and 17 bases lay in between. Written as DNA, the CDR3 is TGTGCCAGCACTAACGAAGGGTTTTGGTATGGCTACACCTTC. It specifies CASTNEGFWYGYTF.